This T cell receptor (beta chain) was sequenced during a study of neoadjuvant anti-PD-1 for oral cavity cancer. Study-wide findings and caveats: Only three patients per response group were TCR-analyzed; validation needed.

TCRdb keeps only in-frame clones here, not all; method: immunoSEQ multiplex PCR. Of over 80,000 clones in the sample, roughly 80% were seen once. Stage II-IVA oral cavity squamous cell carcinoma was new and untreated by systemic or radiation therapy. No culture or expansion preceded analysis of these blood cells. This clone was recorded a few times. What it binds is not known. At one end, the junction sequence differs from germline, possibly due to a read error. CDR1 is MNHEY and CDR2 is SVGAGI in the germline V gene. The CDR3 spans 13 residues. Sequences were derived from PBMCs, sampled before nivolumab (anti-PD-1) treatment. The receptor's source is a person between 40 and 85 years old with oral cavity squamous cell carcinoma. The gene calls are TRBV6-5 and TRBJ1-2; a weak D match, TRBD1 (5 bases). The CDR3 coding sequence is TGTGCCAGCAGTTACGACGAAACGGGACGAAGGCTCTTC. This sequence encodes CASSYDETGRRLF.